Included here is one T cell receptor beta chain sequence, with context. This sample is drawn from a study of CD8+CD57+ T cells in acquired aplastic anemia. In the study overall: Mean DNA quantity obtained from sorted CD4+ and CD8+ cells was 3 to 3.5 ug.

Profiling that covered TCR beta VDJ and CDR3 relied on genomic DNA as its template. TCRdb fed the reads into MiXCR, producing one record per CDR3 protein. The profile shows under 350,000 distinct CDR3 sequences, roughly half of them singletons. CDR1 is SGHRS and CDR2 is YFSETQ in the germline V gene. The CDR3 runs to 15 residues. The trim removed 2 bases at V and 4 bases at J, leaving 6 bases unmatched. This receptor was identified in a human donor with severe aplastic anemia or a healthy control (not recorded which). The sample comprised sorted CD4+, CD8+, or CD8+CD57+ T cells (not recorded which) from PBMCs. This chain uses TRBV5-1 with TRBJ2-7, with TRBD2 matching over 10 bases. Written as DNA, the CDR3 is TGCGCCAGCAGCTTCAGCGGGGGGGCGTGGTACGAGCAGTACTTC. This encodes CASSFSGGAWYEQYF.